Given below is one T cell receptor (beta chain) in context. Its matching antigen is unknown. The germline gives CDR1 SEHNR, CDR2 FQNEAQ (reference sequence). There are 13 residues in the CDR3. Trimming stripped 2 bases from V and 7 bases from J, with 11 bases between. Arm-PCR of CDR3 regions and iRepertoire HTBI primers were used to build TCR beta libraries. TCRdb called the multiplex PCR reads again in MiXCR, with one record for every CDR3 protein. The table has just over 600,000 distinct CDR3 sequences, approximately 15% seen once; the top ten hold approximately 18%. This specimen belongs to a study of regulatory T cells in long-lasting Graves disease. Indicated time point: newly diagnosed GD, antithyroid drugs for less than 3 months. The TCR library was made from RNA that had been extracted from PBMCs in TRIzol. From an endocrinology department in Xi'an, China, came the patients. Into tubes containing EDTA, approximately 8.9 milliliters of peripheral blood were drawn.

Points from the study as a whole: Blood alone, not thyroid tissue, was studied.

Another study also made use of these data, one on T cells in Graves' hyperthyroidism and ophthalmopathy.

Here the sequenced sample was peripheral blood mononuclear cells (PBMCs), taken at new diagnosis, from a patient treated with antithyroid drugs. The clonotype comes from a woman aged 25 to 39 with Graves disease. The chain combines TRBV7-9 with TRBJ1-1; D unresolved. As DNA, the CDR3 is TGTGCCAGCAGCTTATTTTTGGGCAGTGAAGCTTTCTTT. Translation: CASSLFLGSEAFF.